The 32 T cell receptor beta chains in this list originate from one sample, sequenced in a study of vaccination effects on CD4 cells after COVID-19. Their target antigens are unknown. Antigen-specific CD4+ T cells expanded by the ViraFEST assay with viral peptide pools were then sequenced. Following culture for roughly 10 days, CD4+ T cells were isolated. Two doses of BNT162b2 or mRNA-1273 vaccine were administered to participants. Assay used: immunoSEQ multiplex PCR; TCRdb lists only in-frame clones, some missing. The repertoire holds fewer than 90,000 clones, with roughly 73% as singletons. The material was CD4+ T cells from PBMCs cultured with HCoV-OC43 spike peptides, obtained after COVID-19 vaccination. Subset given: HCoV-OC43 spike overlapping peptide pool stimulation. The receptors come from a human donor who received a COVID-19 vaccine.

The chain combines TRBV4-2 with TRBJ2-1; 8 bases map to TRBD2. The CDR3 is made up of 16 amino acids. V shed 1 base, J shed 4 bases, and the junction held 6 bases outside the gene matches. From germline, CDR1 is LGHNA and CDR2 YNFKEQ. The CDR3 spells CASSQGAGGAYNEQFF. The CDR3 nucleotides read TGTGCCAGCAGCCAAGGTGCCGGGGGGGCATACAATGAGCAGTTCTTC.

The chain is built from TRBV19 and TRBJ1-3; D unclear. The CDR3 contains 14 residues. Trimming left V 9 bases short and J 3 bases short, with 15 bases between. Germline CDR1 reads LNHDA; CDR2 reads SQIVND (reference sequence). CDR3 region: CASQDGRLGNTIYF. The CDR3, as DNA: TGTGCCAGCCAAGACGGCAGGCTTGGAAACACCATATATTTT.

This clone was detected only a few times. The rearrangement links TRBV7-2 to TRBJ1-5, with D tentatively TRBD1 (5 bases). Trimming left V 3 bases short and J 7 bases short, with 16 bases between. This CDR3 comprises 15 residues. From germline, CDR1 is SGHTA and CDR2 FQGNSA. The CDR3 DNA sequence: TGTGCCAGCAGCTTTGGGGGGATGAGTCCACAGCCCCAGCATTTT. Translating it yields CASSFGGMSPQPQHF.

The chain joins TRBV20-1 to TRBJ1-4; possible D gene TRBD1, 5 bases. Germline values: CDR1 DFQATT, CDR2 SNEGSKA (reference sequence). This CDR3 has 15 amino acids. V lost 3 bases to trimming and J lost 0 bases, with 11 bases between them. In DNA, the CDR3 is TGCAGTGCTAGTCCGAGGGGAGCAACTAATGAAAAACTGTTTTTT. It translates to CSASPRGATNEKLFF.

The chain carries TRBV5-8 and TRBJ1-1; weak D call: TRBD1 (6 bases). This CDR3 region has 11 residues. The germline V gene has CDR1 SGHTS and CDR2 YDEGEE. The V end was cut by 7 bases, the J end by 3 bases, with 7 bases between. DNA of the CDR3: TGTGCCAGCCCAGGGGACACTGAAGCTTTCTTT. It encodes CASPGDTEAFF.

The chain carries TRBV5-1 and TRBJ1-1, with D possibly being TRBD1 (5 bases). Trimming shortened V by 0 bases and J by 1 base, and 10 bases separated the two germline ends. In germline, CDR1 is SGHRS, CDR2 YFSETQ. CDR3 length: 15 amino acids. CDR3 coding DNA: TGCGCCAGCAGCTTGGAAGGACAAGCGAACACTGAAGCTTTCTTT. As protein: CASSLEGQANTEAFF.

This chain links TRBV7-9 with TRBJ1-3; D uncertain. Germline CDR1 is SEHNR and CDR2 is FQNEAQ (reference sequence). Trimming cost V 7 bases and J 0 bases, with 7 bases left between them. The CDR3 spans 13 residues. CDR3 coding DNA: TGTGCCAGCACTCGTGGCTCTGGAAACACCATATATTTT. This gives the protein CASTRGSGNTIYF.

This chain uses TRBV2 with TRBJ2-3; the D is unclear. Germline CDR1 SNHLY, CDR2 FYNNEI. V lost 6 bases and J 6 bases, leaving 10 bases between the germline ends. The CDR3 spans 12 residues. The CDR3: CASSQVRDTQYF. As DNA, the CDR3 is TGTGCCAGCAGCCAGGTGCGGGATACGCAGTATTTT.

The chain employs TRBV28 and TRBJ2-5; the D call may be TRBD1 or TRBD2 (5 bases each). The CDR3 is made up of 15 amino acids. Trimming took off 2 bases at V and 1 base at J, with 11 bases between the two ends. Germline V CDR1 and CDR2: MDHEN, SYDVKM. CDR3 DNA: TGTGCCAGCAGTTTACATAGTGGGGGCCAAGAGACCCAGTACTTC. Encoded protein: CASSLHSGGQETQYF.

The chain joins TRBV4-3 to TRBJ1-4; D not resolved. V was pared by 0 bases and J by 5 bases, with 10 bases between. The CDR3 is 15 amino acids. Germline CDR1 is LGHNA and CDR2 is YSLEER. This chain's CDR3 is CASSQESGVNEKLFF. For the CDR3, the DNA is TGCGCCAGCAGCCAAGAATCCGGGGTGAATGAAAAACTGTTTTTT.

This clone was seen once. This chain uses TRBV19 with TRBJ1-1; maybe TRBD1 (6 bases). V lost 5 bases and J lost 5, with 15 bases in between. Germline-derived CDR1 and CDR2 are LNHDA and SQIVND (reference sequence). The CDR3 length is 14 residues. Here the CDR3 reads CASSQGGGWTEAFF. The CDR3 DNA follows: TGTGCCAGTAGTCAAGGAGGGGGGTGGACTGAAGCTTTCTTT.

The chain is built from TRBV2 and TRBJ2-5, with 11 positions matching TRBD1. This CDR3 has 14 amino acids. Germline assignment: CDR1 SNHLY and CDR2 FYNNEI. Trimming took 10 bases from V and 5 from J; bases not matched to a gene: 9. CDR3 region: CANRRTGGVETQYF. The CDR3 DNA sequence: TGTGCCAACCGTAGGACAGGGGGCGTCGAGACCCAGTACTTC. Looking up the rest from reference TRBV2 and TRBJ2-5 gives the full variable domain: EPEVTQTPSHQVTQMGQEVILRCVPISNHLYFYWYRQILGQKVEFLVSFYNNEISEKSEIFDDQFSVERPDGSNFTLKIRSTKLEDSAMYFCANRRTGGVETQYFGPGTRLLVL.

The rearrangement joins TRBV14 to TRBJ2-3; D gene ambiguous. The CDR3 length is 15 residues. V lost 4 bases and J lost 0, with 11 bases in between. Germline assignment: CDR1 SGHDN and CDR2 FVKESK. As DNA, the CDR3 is TGTGCCAGCAGCCCCCGGGTCATAAGCACAGATACGCAGTATTTT. Translating it yields CASSPRVISTDTQYF.

The chain couples TRBV4-1 to TRBJ1-2, with D uncertain. CDR1 MGHRA and CDR2 YSYEKL come from the germline V gene. V was clipped by 0 bases and J by 2 bases, with 10 bases between them. This CDR3 has 15 residues. The CDR3 protein is CASSQDITTNYGYTF. CDR3 in DNA: TGCGCCAGCAGCCAAGACATAACTACCAACTATGGCTACACCTTC.

V and J are TRBV7-3 and TRBJ2-1, with TRBD1 matching over 9 bases. V shed 5 bases and J 4 bases; nucleotides not matched to a gene: 12. The CDR3 is 17 amino acids. The germline CDR1 and CDR2 sequences are SGHTA and FQGTGA. This CDR3 reads CASSPSPGTGRYNEQFF. DNA for the CDR3: TGTGCCAGCAGCCCATCCCCCGGGACAGGGCGTTACAATGAGCAGTTCTTC.

This clone appeared a few times. The rearrangement links TRBV7-3 to TRBJ2-2, with a tentative D call TRBD2 (5 bases). Per the germline V gene, CDR1 is SGHTA and CDR2 is FQGTGA. The CDR3 has 14 residues. V was clipped by 2 bases and J by 4 bases, with 8 bases between them. DNA of the CDR3: TGTGCCAGCAGCTTATTAGAGGGCACCGGGGAGCTGTTTTTT. Protein: CASSLLEGTGELFF.

The chain uses TRBV5-1 and TRBJ1-4, with D possibly matching TRBD1 (5 bases). CDR3 length: 15 amino acids. Trimming pared 4 bases from V and 5 bases from J, leaving 15 bases between. Germline loops: CDR1 SGHRS, CDR2 YFSETQ. The CDR3 region is CASSGGTAVNEKLFF. The CDR3, as DNA: TGCGCCAGCAGCGGGGGGACGGCTGTAAATGAAAAACTGTTTTTT. The full variable domain, its missing parts supplied by reference TRBV5-1 and TRBJ1-4, is KAGVTQTPRYLIKTRGQQVTLSCSPISGHRSVSWYQQTPGQGLQFLFEYFSETQRNKGNFPGRFSGRQFSNSRSEMNVSTLELGDSALYLCASSGGTAVNEKLFFGSGTQLSVL.

J is TRBJ2-1 and V is TRBV27; 7 positions match TRBD1. CDR1 MNHEY and CDR2 SMNVEV come from the germline V gene (reference sequence). J lost 0 bases, V lost 5 bases, and 7 bases had no gene match. The CDR3 is 16 residues long. CDR3 in amino acids: CASSTRTGGSYNEQFF. CDR3 nucleotides: TGTGCCAGCAGTACCAGGACAGGCGGCTCCTACAATGAGCAGTTCTTC.

The rearrangement uses TRBV19 and TRBJ2-3; TRBD2 matches at 12 bases. Germline lookup yields CDR1 LNHDA and CDR2 SQIVND (reference sequence). The CDR3 sequence is 16 residues long. V dropped 6 bases and J dropped 2; count of bases not matched to a gene: 6. The CDR3 region has the DNA TGTGCCAGTAGACCCGGACTAGCGGGGACCACAGATACGCAGTATTTT. It is translated as CASRPGLAGTTDTQYF.

This chain uses TRBV6-5 with TRBJ2-7; 11 positions match TRBD1. CDR1 is MNHEY and CDR2 is SVGAGI in the germline V gene. Unmatched junction bases numbered 4, after V lost 6 bases and J lost 3 bases. The CDR3 covers 14 residues. The CDR3 bases are TGTGCCAGCAGGGGACAGGGGGAGAGCTACGAGCAGTACGTC. It specifies CASRGQGESYEQYV.

This clone appeared a few times. The V gene is TRBV7-2, the J gene TRBJ2-3; TRBD1 might be the D (5 bases). Germline loops: CDR1 SGHTA, CDR2 FQGNSA. V shed 4 bases and J shed 4 bases, with 6 bases lying between them. This CDR3 is 12 amino acids long. As DNA, the CDR3 is TGTGCCAGCAGCTCCAGGGCAGATACGCAGTATTTT. Encoded protein: CASSSRADTQYF.

The V call is TRBV6-4, the J call TRBJ2-5; 7 bases are shared with TRBD2. V gave up 6 bases and J gave up 2 bases; unmatched junction bases: 24. CDR1 and CDR2 from the germline V gene are MRHNA and SNTAGT. The CDR3 runs 20 residues. CDR3 coding DNA: TGTGCCAGCAGGCACAGTCCTAGCGGACCTATTCTTGCCTTTCAAGAGACCCAGTACTTC. It is translated as CASRHSPSGPILAFQETQYF.

The rearrangement joins TRBV18 to TRBJ2-7; D tentatively fits TRBD1 or TRBD2 (6 bases each). CDR3 length equals 14 residues. Looked up from germline, CDR1 is KGHSH and CDR2 is LQKENI. With 3 bases removed from V and 6 bases from J, the gap between germline ends came to 15 bases. CDR3 coding DNA: TGTGCCAGCTCACCCGGGACCGGAGGGGGCGAGCAGTACGTC. Amino acids: CASSPGTGGGEQYV.

The V gene is TRBV13, the J gene TRBJ2-1; D is perhaps TRBD1 or TRBD2 (5 bases each). The CDR3 runs to 17 residues. Germline lookup yields CDR1 PRHDT and CDR2 FYEKMQ (reference sequence). V was trimmed by 5 bases and J by 0 bases, leaving 17 bases between them. CDR3 coding DNA: TGTGCCAGCAGCCCCCCCTTAGGGGACGCCTCCTACAATGAGCAGTTCTTC. Residues: CASSPPLGDASYNEQFF. The full variable domain, completed using reference TRBV13 and TRBJ2-1, is AAGVIQSPRHLIKEKRETATLKCYPIPRHDTVYWYQQGPGQDPQFLISFYEKMQSDKGSIPDRFSAQQFSDYHSELNMSSLELGDSALYFCASSPPLGDASYNEQFFGPGTRLTVL.

V and J are TRBV24-1 and TRBJ2-1; perhaps TRBD1 as D (6 bases). Germline CDR1 is KGHDR and CDR2 is SFDVKD. The CDR3 spans 16 residues. V gave up 1 base and J gave up 0 bases, with 9 bases separating them. The CDR3 protein is CATSDFTGPSYNEQFF. As DNA, the CDR3 is TGTGCCACCAGTGATTTTACAGGGCCCTCCTACAATGAGCAGTTCTTC.

V gene TRBV28 combines with J gene TRBJ1-1; D call uncertain. Trimming shortened V by 3 bases and J by 11 bases, and 10 bases separated the two germline ends. CDR1 MDHEN and CDR2 SYDVKM come from the germline V gene. CDR3 length: 11 residues. CDR3 sequence reads: CASSLDQRAFF. The CDR3 region has the DNA TGTGCCAGCAGTTTGGACCAACGGGCTTTCTTT.

The V call is TRBV1, the J call TRBJ2-5; TRBD2 is the table's D call, not checked against the DNA. TRBV1 is a listed pseudogene. This CDR3 contains 11 residues. The CDR3 protein is CTSSLKETQYF. CDR3 in DNA: TGCACCAGCAGCCTTAAAGAGACCCAGTACTTC.

The rearrangement joins TRBV29-1 to TRBJ2-1, with 8 nucleotides matching TRBD2. V gave up 2 bases and J gave up 7 bases; unmatched junction bases: 4. The CDR3 extends over 13 amino acids. Per germline, CDR1 SQVTM and CDR2 ANQGSEA. CDR3 sequence: CSVEPGGRNEQFF. CDR3 in DNA: TGCAGCGTTGAACCGGGGGGGCGAAATGAGCAGTTCTTC.

Ten or more counts support this clone. The chain couples TRBV18 to TRBJ1-4; perhaps TRBD1 as D (5 bases). CDR1 and CDR2 (germline): KGHSH, LQKENI. This CDR3 is built from 15 residues. The V and J ends lost 3 bases and 2 bases respectively, with 10 bases between them. The CDR3 DNA is TGTGCCAGCTCACCCCAGGGATCTACTAATGAAAAACTGTTTTTT. It yields the protein CASSPQGSTNEKLFF.

CDR3 DNA sequence: TGTGCCAGCAGCTTCTCACAGAACACTGAAGCTTTCTTT. It translates to CASSFSQNTEAFF. The genes are TRBV7-3 and TRBJ1-1; D gene uncertain. Per germline, CDR1 SGHTA and CDR2 FQGTGA. V was pared by 3 bases and J by 1 base, with 6 bases between. CDR3 length equals 13 residues.

Written as DNA, the CDR3 is TGTGCCAGCAGTCACGGCGGGGAGAGCTCCTACAATGAGCAGTTCTTC. This encodes CASSHGGESSYNEQFF. This rearrangement joins TRBV5-6 to TRBJ2-1, with D possibly TRBD2 on 6 matching bases. Trimming removed 5 bases from V and 0 bases from J, with 15 bases in between. This CDR3 is built from 16 residues. Germline V CDR1 and CDR2: SGHDT, YYEEEE.

This chain links TRBV19 with TRBJ2-2; 12 nucleotides agree with TRBD2. The CDR3 contains 19 residues. The germline V gene encodes CDR1 LNHDA and CDR2 SQIVND (reference sequence). Losses at the gene ends were 3 bases for V and 4 bases for J; bases not matched to a gene: 12. For the CDR3, the DNA is TGTGCCAGTAGTATGGATCTAGCGGGGGGGCCTTGGAGCACCGGGGAGCTGTTTTTT. This sequence encodes CASSMDLAGGPWSTGELFF. The entire variable domain, with the rest obtained from reference TRBV19 and TRBJ2-2, is as follows: DGGITQSPKYLFRKEGQNVTLSCEQNLNHDAMYWYRQDPGQGLRLIYYSQIVNDFQKGDIAEGYSVSREKKESFPLTVTSAQKNPTAFYLCASSMDLAGGPWSTGELFFGEGSRLTVL.